The 7 T cell receptor beta chains presented below share a single source sample, sequenced in a study of CD8+CD57+ T cells in acquired aplastic anemia. Researchers used genomic DNA as the template to profile TCR beta VDJ and CDR3. Using its own MiXCR run on the reads, TCRdb lists one record per CDR3 protein. Among over 250,000 distinct CDR3 sequences listed, approximately 58% were seen once. Before being chosen for sequencing, patients had shown CD8+CD57+ cell expansion by flow cytometry. Input material: sorted CD4+, CD8+, or CD8+CD57+ T cells (not recorded which) from PBMCs. These receptors originate from a human donor with aplastic anemia.

This clonotype was picked up many times. The chain employs TRBV19 and TRBJ1-2; D may be TRBD1 (6 bases). Trimming removed 7 bases from V and 0 bases from J, with 15 bases in between. The CDR3 contains 15 residues. Looked up from germline, CDR1 is LNHDA and CDR2 is SQIVND (reference sequence). The CDR3 sequence: CASKAGESSNYGYTF. The CDR3 DNA is TGTGCCAGTAAGGCAGGGGAGTCCTCTAACTATGGCTACACCTTC.

This clonotype was counted ten times or more. V gene TRBV20-1 combines with J gene TRBJ1-5; maybe TRBD1 (5 bases). Germline values: CDR1 DFQATT, CDR2 SNEGSKA (reference sequence). Trimming removed 1 base from V and 5 bases from J, with 21 bases in between. The CDR3 is 17 amino acids. CDR3: CSARAENRDRKYQPQHF. The CDR3 DNA is TGCAGTGCTAGAGCCGAAAACCGGGACCGAAAGTATCAGCCCCAGCATTTT.

The chain links TRBV20-1 to TRBJ2-5, with no clear D. V dropped 0 bases and J dropped 5 bases, with 1 base sitting between them. CDR3 length equals 10 residues. Germline V gene data show CDR1 as DFQATT and CDR2 as SNEGSKA (reference sequence). The CDR3, as DNA: TGCAGTGCTAGAGATGAGACCCAGTACTTC. It codes for CSARDETQYF.

This clonotype was observed once. J is TRBJ1-2 and V is TRBV24-1; TRBD1 matches 8 bases. Germline V gene data show CDR1 as KGHDR and CDR2 as SFDVKD. This CDR3 has 16 amino acids. The V and J ends lost 0 bases and 8 bases, in that order; junction bases with no gene match: 10. The CDR3 spells CATSDLVLQGAQGYTF. In DNA, the CDR3 is TGTGCCACCAGTGATTTGGTCCTTCAGGGGGCGCAAGGCTACACCTTC.

The chain couples TRBV7-3 to TRBJ2-5; TRBD2 agrees at 12 bases. CDR1 is SGHTA and CDR2 is FQGTGA in the germline V gene. This CDR3 is 16 amino acids long. The V and J ends lost 4 bases and 4 bases, in that order; junction bases with no gene match: 7. CDR3 nucleotide sequence: TGTGCCAGCAGCTCTATCGGACTAGCGGGGCTAGAGACCCAGTACTTC. This sequence encodes CASSSIGLAGLETQYF.

There are many counts of this clonotype. This chain links TRBV7-2 with TRBJ1-1; 11 positions agree with TRBD1. J gave up 1 base and V 5 bases, and 6 bases lay outside the gene matches. Germline CDR1 reads SGHTA; CDR2 reads FQGNSA. The CDR3 is 16 amino acids. In DNA, the CDR3 is TGTGCCAGCAGCGAACCCGGGACAGGGGGGAACACTGAAGCTTTCTTT. It translates to CASSEPGTGGNTEAFF.

Remarks on this clonotype: A junction boundary mismatches the germline segment, possibly from a read error. This chain links TRBV7-2 with TRBJ2-3; possible D gene TRBD2, 5 bases. Per the germline V gene, CDR1 is SGHTA and CDR2 is FQGNSA. The CDR3 length is 12 residues. The CDR3 DNA is TGTGCCAGCAGCATGCCACTAGGAGGTTGGGATTTT. Protein product: CASSMPLGGWDF. Filled out from reference TRBV7-2 and TRBJ2-3, the complete variable domain reads GAGVSQSPSNKVTEKGKDVELRCDPISGHTALYWYRQSLGQGLEFLIYFQGNSAPDKSGLPSDRFSAERTGGSVSTLTIQRTQQEDSAVYLCASSMPLGGWDFGPGTRLTVL.